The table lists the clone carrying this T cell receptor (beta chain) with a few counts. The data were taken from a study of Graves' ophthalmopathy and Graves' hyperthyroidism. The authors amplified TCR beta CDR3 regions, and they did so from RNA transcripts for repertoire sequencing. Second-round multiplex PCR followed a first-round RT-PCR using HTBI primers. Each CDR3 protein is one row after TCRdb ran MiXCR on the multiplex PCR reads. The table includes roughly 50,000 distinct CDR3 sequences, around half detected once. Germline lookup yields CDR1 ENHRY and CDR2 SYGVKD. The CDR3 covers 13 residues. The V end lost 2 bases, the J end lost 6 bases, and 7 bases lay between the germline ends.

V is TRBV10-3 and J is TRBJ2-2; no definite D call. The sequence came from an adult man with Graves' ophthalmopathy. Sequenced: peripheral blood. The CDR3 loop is CAISERDSGELFF. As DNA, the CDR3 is TGTGCCATCAGTGAGAGGGATTCCGGGGAGCTGTTTTTT.